Reported below is one TCR beta chain. Its antigen remains unknown. The authors split each subset's genomic DNA evenly across several immunoSEQ plates. Sorted-subset replicate PCRs used 200 ng DNA, approximately 33,000 T cell genomes. Method: immunoSEQ multiplex PCR; TCRdb's copy keeps in-frame clones and lacks some. Here the sample spans about 680,000 clones, around 90% being singletons. CD45RO negativity and positive selection for CCR7 defined naive CD8 cells, a population that excluded terminally differentiated effector memory CD45RA+ cells. This sample is drawn from a study of shared clonotypes between healthy human individuals. Study-wide points: Some clonotypes were shared by all four sorted-subset donors, while others were not shared. The non-shared ones had lower generation probabilities than the shared ones. Sharing across several donors was seen in roughly 5% of naive CD4 clonotypes.

Germline CDR1 is SGHVS and CDR2 is FQNEAQ. The CDR3 spans 13 residues. V gave up 7 bases and J gave up 8 bases, with 15 bases separating them. The clonotype comes from a man between 25 and 39 years old in good health. The gene calls are TRBV7-8 and TRBJ2-1; maybe TRBD2 (5 bases). The sample was naive CD8+ T cells sorted from blood. The CDR3: CASNPLETHEQFF. The CDR3 coding sequence is TGTGCCAGCAACCCACTAGAAACGCATGAGCAGTTCTTC.